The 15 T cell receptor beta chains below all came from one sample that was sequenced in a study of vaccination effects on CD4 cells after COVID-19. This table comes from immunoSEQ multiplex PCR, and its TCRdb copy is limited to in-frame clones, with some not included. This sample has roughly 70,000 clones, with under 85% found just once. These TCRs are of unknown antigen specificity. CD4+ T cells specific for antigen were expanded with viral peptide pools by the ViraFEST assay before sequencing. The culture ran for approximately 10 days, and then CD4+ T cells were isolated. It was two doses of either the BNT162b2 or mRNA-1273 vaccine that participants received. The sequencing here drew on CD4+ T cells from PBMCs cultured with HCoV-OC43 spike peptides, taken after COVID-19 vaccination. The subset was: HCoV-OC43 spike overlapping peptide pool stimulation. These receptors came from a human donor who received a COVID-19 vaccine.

The CDR3 protein is CASSPADITAKYV. CDR3 in DNA: TGTGCCAGCAGTCCCGCGGACATCACTGCGAAGTACGTC. The genes are TRBV6-5 and TRBJ2-7; a weak D match, TRBD1 (5 bases). The CDR3 extends over 13 amino acids. Trimming cost V 5 bases and J 11 bases, with 19 bases left between them. CDR1 MNHEY and CDR2 SVGAGI come from the germline V gene.

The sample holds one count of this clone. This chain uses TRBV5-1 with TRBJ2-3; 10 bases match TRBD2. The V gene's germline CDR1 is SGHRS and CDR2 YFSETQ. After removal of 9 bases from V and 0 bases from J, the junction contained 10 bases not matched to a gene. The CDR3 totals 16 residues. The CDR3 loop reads CATRGASGSSTDTQYF. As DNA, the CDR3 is TGCGCCACCCGGGGGGCTAGCGGGAGCAGCACAGATACGCAGTATTTT.

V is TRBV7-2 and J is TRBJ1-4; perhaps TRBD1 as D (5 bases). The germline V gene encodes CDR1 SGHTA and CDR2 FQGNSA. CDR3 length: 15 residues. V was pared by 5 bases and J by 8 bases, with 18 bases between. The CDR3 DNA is TGTGCCAGCAGCGCAGGACCCGGGGCGGGAGAAAAACTGTTTTTT. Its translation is CASSAGPGAGEKLFF.

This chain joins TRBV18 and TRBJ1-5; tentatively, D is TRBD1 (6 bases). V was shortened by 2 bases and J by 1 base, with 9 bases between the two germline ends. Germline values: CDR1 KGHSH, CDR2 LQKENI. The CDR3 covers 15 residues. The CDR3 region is CASSPGGQSNQPQHF. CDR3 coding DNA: TGTGCCAGCTCACCAGGAGGACAGAGCAATCAGCCCCAGCATTTT.

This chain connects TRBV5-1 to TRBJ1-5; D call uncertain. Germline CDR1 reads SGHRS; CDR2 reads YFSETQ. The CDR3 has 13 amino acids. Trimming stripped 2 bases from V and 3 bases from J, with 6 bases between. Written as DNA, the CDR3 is TGCGCCAGCAGCTTCGGTCTCAATCAGCCCCAGCATTTT. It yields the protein CASSFGLNQPQHF.

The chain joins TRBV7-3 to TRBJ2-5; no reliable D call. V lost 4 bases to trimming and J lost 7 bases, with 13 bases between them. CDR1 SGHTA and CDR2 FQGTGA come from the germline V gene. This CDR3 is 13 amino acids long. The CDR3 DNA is TGTGCCAGCAGCTCTGGGCCTATGGCGACCCAGTACTTC. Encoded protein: CASSSGPMATQYF.

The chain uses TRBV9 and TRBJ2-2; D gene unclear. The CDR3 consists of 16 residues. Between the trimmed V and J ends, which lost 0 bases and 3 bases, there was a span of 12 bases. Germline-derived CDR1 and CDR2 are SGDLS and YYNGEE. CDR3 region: CASSVGMVADTGELFF. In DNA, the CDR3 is TGTGCCAGCAGCGTAGGTATGGTGGCGGACACCGGGGAGCTGTTTTTT.

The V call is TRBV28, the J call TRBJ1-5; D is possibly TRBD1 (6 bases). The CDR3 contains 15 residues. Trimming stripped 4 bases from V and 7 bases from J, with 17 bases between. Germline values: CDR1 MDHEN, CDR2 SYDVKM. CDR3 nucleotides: TGTGCCAGCAGTTCCCCGTCGGGTGGGGGCCAGCCCCAGCATTTT. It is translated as CASSSPSGGGQPQHF.

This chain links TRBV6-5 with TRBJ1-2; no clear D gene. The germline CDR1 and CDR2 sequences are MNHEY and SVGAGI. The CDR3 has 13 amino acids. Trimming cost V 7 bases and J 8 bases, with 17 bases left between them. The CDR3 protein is CASNPPSLWGYTF. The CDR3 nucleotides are TGTGCCAGCAATCCCCCTTCTCTCTGGGGCTACACCTTC.

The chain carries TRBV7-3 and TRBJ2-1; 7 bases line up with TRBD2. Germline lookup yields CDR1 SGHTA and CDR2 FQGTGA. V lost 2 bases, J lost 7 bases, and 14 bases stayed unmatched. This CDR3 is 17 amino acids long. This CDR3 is CASSLQAARLAGNEQFF. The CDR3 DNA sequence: TGTGCCAGCAGCTTACAAGCCGCGAGACTAGCAGGGAATGAGCAGTTCTTC.

CDR3 in DNA: TGTGCCAGCACCGGACAGCTGAACGGAGATACGCAGTATTTT. Translating it yields CASTGQLNGDTQYF. The chain recombines TRBV6-4 with TRBJ2-3, with D possibly TRBD1 on 6 matching bases. The CDR3 runs to 14 residues. V lost 7 bases, J lost 5 bases, and 16 bases lay in between. CDR1 and CDR2 (germline): MRHNA, SNTAGT.

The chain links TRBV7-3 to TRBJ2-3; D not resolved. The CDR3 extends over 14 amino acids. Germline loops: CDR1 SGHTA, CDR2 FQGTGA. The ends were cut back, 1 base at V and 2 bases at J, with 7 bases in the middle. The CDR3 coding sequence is TGTGCCAGCAGCTTAAACGCCTACACAGATACGCAGTATTTT. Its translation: CASSLNAYTDTQYF.

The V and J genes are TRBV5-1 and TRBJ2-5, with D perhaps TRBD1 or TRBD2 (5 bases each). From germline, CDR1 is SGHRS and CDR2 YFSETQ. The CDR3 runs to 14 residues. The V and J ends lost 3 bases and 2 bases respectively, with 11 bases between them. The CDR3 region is CASSSLGVQETQYF. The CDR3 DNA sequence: TGCGCCAGCAGCTCCCTGGGGGTTCAAGAGACCCAGTACTTC.

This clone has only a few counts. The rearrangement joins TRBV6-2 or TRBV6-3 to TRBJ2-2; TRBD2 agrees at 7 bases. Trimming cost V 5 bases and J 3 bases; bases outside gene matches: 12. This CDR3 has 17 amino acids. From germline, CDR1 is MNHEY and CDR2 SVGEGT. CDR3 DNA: TGTGCCAGCAGTCGCCTCTCTAGCGGCTTGGACACCGGGGAGCTGTTTTTT. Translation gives CASSRLSSGLDTGELFF.

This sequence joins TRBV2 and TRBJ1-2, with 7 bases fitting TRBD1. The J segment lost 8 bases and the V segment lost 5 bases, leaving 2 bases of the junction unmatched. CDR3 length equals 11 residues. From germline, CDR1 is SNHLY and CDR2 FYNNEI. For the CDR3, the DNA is TGTGCCAGCAGTCGAGGGGGCGGCTACACCTTC. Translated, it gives CASSRGGGYTF.